The entry that follows covers one T cell receptor (beta chain) sequence. The antigen is unknown. The data are from a study of OX40 agonist ivuxolimab in advanced cancers. Findings and limits, study-wide: Clones of CD4+ and CD8+ blood T cells grew by week 6 at doses of 0.1 to 3.0 mg/kg. Certain nonresponding patients likewise had low normalized T-cell clonal expansion.

Assay used: immunoSEQ multiplex PCR; TCRdb lists only in-frame clones, some missing. The table lists 97,000 or so clones, about 90% of them singletons. The CDR3 is 14 amino acids. The germline V and J ends were trimmed by 0 bases and 0 bases, with 5 bases remaining between them. The germline gives CDR1 GTSNPN, CDR2 SVGIG (reference sequence). The chain uses TRBV30 and TRBJ2-2; D call uncertain. This receptor was taken from an adult with an advanced solid tumor such as melanoma, head and neck, liver or kidney cancer. The sequencing used CD4+ or CD8+ T cells sorted from blood, collected in a trial of the OX40 agonist ivuxolimab. DNA for the CDR3: TGTGCCTGGAGTGTAAGGGCGAACACCGGGGAGCTGTTTTTT. This sequence encodes CAWSVRANTGELFF.